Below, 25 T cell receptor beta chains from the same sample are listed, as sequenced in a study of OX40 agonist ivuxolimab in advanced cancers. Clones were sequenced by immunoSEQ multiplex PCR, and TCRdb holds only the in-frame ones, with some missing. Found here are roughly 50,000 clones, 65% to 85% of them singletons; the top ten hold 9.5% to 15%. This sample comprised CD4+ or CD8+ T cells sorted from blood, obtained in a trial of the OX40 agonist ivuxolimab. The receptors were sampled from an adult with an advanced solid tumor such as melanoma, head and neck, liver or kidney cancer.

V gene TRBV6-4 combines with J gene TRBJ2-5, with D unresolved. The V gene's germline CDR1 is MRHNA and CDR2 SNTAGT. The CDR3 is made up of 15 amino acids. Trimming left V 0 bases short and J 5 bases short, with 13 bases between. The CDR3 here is CASSDSGRAGETQYF. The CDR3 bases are TGTGCCAGCAGTGACTCGGGTAGGGCCGGGGAGACCCAGTACTTC.

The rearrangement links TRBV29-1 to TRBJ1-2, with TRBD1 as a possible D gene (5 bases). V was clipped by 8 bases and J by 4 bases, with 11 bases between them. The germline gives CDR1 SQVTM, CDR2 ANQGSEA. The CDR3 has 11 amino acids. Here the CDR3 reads CSSRDGYGYTF. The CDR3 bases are TGCAGCTCCAGGGACGGCTATGGCTACACCTTC.

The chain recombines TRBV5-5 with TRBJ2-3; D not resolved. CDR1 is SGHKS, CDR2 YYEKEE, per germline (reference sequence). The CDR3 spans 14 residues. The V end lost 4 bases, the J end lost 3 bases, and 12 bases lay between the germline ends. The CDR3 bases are TGTGCCAGCAGCCGTAAGTTCTCAACAGATACGCAGTATTTT. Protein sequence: CASSRKFSTDTQYF.

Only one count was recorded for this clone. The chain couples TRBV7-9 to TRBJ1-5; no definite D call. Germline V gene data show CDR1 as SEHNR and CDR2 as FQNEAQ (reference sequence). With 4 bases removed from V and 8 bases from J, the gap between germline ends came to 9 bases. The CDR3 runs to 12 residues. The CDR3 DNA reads TGTGCCAGCAGCTCCCCGGTGGAGCCCCAGCATTTT. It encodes CASSSPVEPQHF. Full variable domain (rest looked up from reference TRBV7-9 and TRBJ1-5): DTGVSQNPRHKITKRGQNVTFRCDPISEHNRLYWYRQTLGQGPEFLTYFQNEAQLEKSRLLSDRFSAERPKGSFSTLEIQRTEQGDSAMYLCASSSPVEPQHFGDGTRLSIL.

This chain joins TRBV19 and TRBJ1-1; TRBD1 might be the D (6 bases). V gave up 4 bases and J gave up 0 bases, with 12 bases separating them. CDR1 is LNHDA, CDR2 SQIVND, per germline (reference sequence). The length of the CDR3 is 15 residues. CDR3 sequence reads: CASSTEGGLNTEAFF. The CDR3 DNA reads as TGTGCCAGTAGTACAGAGGGGGGGTTGAACACTGAAGCTTTCTTT.

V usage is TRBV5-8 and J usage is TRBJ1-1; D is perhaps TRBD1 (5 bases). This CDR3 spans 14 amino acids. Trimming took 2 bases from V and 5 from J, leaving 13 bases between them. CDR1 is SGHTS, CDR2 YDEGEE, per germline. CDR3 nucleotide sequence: TGTGCCAGCAGCTTAGGGGAAATGGGGACTGAAGCTTTCTTT. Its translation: CASSLGEMGTEAFF.

CDR3 region: CASSGTGATEAFF. CDR3 coding DNA: TGTGCCAGCAGCGGGACAGGGGCCACTGAAGCTTTCTTT. This chain joins TRBV7-9 and TRBJ1-1, with 10 bases identical to TRBD1. The CDR3 has 13 residues. V shed 5 bases and J 4 bases; nucleotides not matched to a gene: 1. Germline V gene data show CDR1 as SEHNR and CDR2 as FQNEAQ (reference sequence).

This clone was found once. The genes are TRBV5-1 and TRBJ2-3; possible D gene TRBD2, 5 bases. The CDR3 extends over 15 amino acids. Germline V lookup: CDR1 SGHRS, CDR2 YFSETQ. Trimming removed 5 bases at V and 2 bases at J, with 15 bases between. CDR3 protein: CASRPEEVSTDTQYF. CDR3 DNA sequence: TGCGCCAGCAGACCGGAGGAGGTATCCACAGATACGCAGTATTTT.

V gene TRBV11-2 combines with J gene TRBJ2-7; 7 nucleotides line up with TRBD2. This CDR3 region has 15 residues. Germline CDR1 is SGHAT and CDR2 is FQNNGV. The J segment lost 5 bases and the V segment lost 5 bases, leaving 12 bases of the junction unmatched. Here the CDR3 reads CASSTGLDLAHEQYV. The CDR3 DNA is TGTGCCAGCAGCACCGGACTAGACCTTGCCCACGAGCAGTACGTC.

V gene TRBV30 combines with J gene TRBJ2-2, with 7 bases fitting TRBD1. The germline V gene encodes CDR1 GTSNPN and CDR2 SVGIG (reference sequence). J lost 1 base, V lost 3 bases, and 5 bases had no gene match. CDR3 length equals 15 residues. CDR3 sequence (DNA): TGTGCCTGGAGCCTCCGGGACAGGAACACCGGGGAGCTGTTTTTT. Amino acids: CAWSLRDRNTGELFF. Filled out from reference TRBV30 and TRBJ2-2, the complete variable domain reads SQTIHQWPATLVQPVGSPLSLECTVEGTSNPNLYWYRQAAGRGLQLLFYSVGIGQISSEVPQNLSASRPQDRQFILSSKKLLLSDSGFYLCAWSLRDRNTGELFFGEGSRLTVL.

The CDR3 region has the DNA TGTGCCAGCAGCCCTGGGCGGACGGAACAAGAGACCCAGTACTTC. Translated: CASSPGRTEQETQYF. The chain links TRBV7-2 to TRBJ2-5, with D hard to call. Germline V gives CDR1 SGHTA, CDR2 FQGNSA. V lost 5 bases and J lost 2, with 15 bases in between. This CDR3 comprises 15 residues. The variable domain in full, completed from reference TRBV7-2 and TRBJ2-5, reads GAGVSQSPSNKVTEKGKDVELRCDPISGHTALYWYRQSLGQGLEFLIYFQGNSAPDKSGLPSDRFSAERTGGSVSTLTIQRTQQEDSAVYLCASSPGRTEQETQYFGPGTRLLVL.

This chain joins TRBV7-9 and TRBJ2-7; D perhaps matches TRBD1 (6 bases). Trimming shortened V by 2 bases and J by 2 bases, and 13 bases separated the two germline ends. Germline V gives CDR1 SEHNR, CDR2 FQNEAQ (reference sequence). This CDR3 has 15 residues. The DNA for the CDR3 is TGTGCCAGCAGCTTACCAGGGGACGTAACCTACGAGCAGTACTTC. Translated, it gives CASSLPGDVTYEQYF.

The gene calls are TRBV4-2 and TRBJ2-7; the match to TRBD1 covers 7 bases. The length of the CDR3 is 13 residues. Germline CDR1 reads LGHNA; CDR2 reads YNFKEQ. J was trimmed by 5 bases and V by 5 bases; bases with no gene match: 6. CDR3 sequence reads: CASSTAGGHEQYF. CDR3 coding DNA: TGTGCCAGCAGCACAGCAGGGGGACACGAGCAGTACTTC.

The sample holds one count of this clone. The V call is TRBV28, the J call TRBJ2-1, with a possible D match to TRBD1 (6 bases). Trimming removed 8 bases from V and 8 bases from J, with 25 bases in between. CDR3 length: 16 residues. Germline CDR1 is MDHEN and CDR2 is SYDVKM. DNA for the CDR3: TGTGCCAGCCGCCCCTCAGGGGACGTCCTCTCCCATGAGCAGTTCTTC. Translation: CASRPSGDVLSHEQFF.

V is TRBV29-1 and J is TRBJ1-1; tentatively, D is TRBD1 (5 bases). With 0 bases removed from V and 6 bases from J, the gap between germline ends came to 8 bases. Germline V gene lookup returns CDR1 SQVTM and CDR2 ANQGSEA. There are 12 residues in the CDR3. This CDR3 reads CSVEEFRAEAFF. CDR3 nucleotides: TGCAGCGTTGAAGAATTCAGGGCTGAAGCTTTCTTT.

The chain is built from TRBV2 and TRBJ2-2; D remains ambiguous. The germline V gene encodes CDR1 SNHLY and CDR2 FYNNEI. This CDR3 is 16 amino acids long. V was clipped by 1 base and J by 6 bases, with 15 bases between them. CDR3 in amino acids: CASSEGEGPPAGELFF. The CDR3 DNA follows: TGTGCCAGCAGTGAAGGCGAAGGTCCCCCCGCCGGGGAGCTGTTTTTT.

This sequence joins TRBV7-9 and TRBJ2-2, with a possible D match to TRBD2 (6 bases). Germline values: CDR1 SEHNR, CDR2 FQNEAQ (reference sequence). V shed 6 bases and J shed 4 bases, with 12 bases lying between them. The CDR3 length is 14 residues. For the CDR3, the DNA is TGTGCCAGCAGTCCCCGGGGAGGCACCGGGGAGCTGTTTTTT. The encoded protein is CASSPRGGTGELFF.

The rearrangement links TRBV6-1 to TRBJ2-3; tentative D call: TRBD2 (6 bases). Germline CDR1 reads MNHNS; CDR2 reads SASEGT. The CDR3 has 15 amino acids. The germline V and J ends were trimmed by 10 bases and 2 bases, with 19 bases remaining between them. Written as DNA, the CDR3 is TGTGCCACCGGGAGCGGCGGAACCGACACAGATACGCAGTATTTT. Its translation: CATGSGGTDTDTQYF.

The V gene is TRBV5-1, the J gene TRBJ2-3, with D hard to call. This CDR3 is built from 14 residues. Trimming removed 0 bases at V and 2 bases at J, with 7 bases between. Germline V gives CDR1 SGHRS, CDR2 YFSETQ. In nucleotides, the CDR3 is TGCGCCAGCAGCTTGGTTGATAACACAGATACGCAGTATTTT. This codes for CASSLVDNTDTQYF.

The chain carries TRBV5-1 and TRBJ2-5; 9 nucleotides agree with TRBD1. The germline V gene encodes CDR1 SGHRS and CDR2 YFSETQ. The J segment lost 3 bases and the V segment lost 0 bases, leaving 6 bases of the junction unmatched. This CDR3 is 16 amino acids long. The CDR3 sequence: CASSLVAGQGKETQYF. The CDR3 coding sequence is TGCGCCAGCAGCTTGGTGGCGGGACAGGGAAAAGAGACCCAGTACTTC.

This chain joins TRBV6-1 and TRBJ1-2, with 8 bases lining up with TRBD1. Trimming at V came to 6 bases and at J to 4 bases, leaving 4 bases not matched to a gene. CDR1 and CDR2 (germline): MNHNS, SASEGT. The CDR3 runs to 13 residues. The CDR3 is CASSHGQGYGYTF. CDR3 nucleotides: TGTGCCAGCAGCCACGGACAGGGCTATGGCTACACCTTC.

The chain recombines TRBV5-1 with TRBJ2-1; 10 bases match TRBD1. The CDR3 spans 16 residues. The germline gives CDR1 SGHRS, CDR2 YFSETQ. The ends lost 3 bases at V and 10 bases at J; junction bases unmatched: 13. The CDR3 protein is CASSSIPGQGSMEQFF. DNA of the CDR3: TGCGCCAGCAGCTCTATACCGGGACAGGGGAGTATGGAGCAGTTCTTC.

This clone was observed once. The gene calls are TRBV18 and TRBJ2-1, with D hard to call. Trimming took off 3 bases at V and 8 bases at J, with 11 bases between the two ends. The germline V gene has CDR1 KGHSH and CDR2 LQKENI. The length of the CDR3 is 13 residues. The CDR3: CASSPLQDDEQFF. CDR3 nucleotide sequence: TGTGCCAGCTCACCCCTCCAGGACGATGAGCAGTTCTTC.

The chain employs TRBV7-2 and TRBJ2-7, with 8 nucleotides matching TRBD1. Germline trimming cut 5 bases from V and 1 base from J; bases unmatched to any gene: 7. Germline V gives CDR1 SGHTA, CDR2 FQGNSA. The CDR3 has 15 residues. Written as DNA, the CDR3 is TGTGCCAGCAGCCAGGGCGGACAGGGATCCTACGAGCAGTACTTC. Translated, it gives CASSQGGQGSYEQYF.

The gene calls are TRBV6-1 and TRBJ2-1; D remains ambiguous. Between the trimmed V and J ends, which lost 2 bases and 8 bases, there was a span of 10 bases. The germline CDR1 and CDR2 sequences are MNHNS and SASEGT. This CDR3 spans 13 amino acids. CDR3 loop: CASSEWVSDEQFF. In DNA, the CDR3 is TGTGCCAGCAGTGAATGGGTAAGCGATGAGCAGTTCTTC.